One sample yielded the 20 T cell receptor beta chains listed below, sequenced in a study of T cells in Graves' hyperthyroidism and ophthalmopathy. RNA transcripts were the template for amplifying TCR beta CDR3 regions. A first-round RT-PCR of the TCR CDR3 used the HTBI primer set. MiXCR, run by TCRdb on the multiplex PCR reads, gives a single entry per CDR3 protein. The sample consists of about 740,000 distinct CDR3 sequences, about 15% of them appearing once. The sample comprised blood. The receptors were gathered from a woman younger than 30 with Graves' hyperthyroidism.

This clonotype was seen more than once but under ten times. CDR3 DNA sequence: TGCGCCAGCAGCCTACAAGCGGGAGTAGACACCGGGGAGCTGTTTTTT. It translates to CASSLQAGVDTGELFF. The chain has TRBV5-1 and TRBJ2-2; 8 nucleotides agree with TRBD2. V lost 4 bases to trimming and J lost 3 bases; unmatched junction nucleotides: 8. Per germline, CDR1 SGHRS and CDR2 YFSETQ. CDR3 length: 16 residues.

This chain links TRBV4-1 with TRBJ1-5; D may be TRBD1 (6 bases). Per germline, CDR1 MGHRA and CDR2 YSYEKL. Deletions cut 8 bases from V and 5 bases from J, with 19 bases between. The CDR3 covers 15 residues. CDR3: CASSRMTGSYQPQHF. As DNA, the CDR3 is TGCGCCAGCTCCCGAATGACAGGATCCTATCAGCCCCAGCATTTT.

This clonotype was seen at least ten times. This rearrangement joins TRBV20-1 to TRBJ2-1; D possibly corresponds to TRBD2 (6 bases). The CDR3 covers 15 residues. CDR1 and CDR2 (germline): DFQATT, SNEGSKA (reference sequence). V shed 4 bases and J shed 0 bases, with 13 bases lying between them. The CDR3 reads CSAKRLEVSYNEQFF. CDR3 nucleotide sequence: TGCAGTGCTAAAAGACTAGAGGTCTCCTACAATGAGCAGTTCTTC.

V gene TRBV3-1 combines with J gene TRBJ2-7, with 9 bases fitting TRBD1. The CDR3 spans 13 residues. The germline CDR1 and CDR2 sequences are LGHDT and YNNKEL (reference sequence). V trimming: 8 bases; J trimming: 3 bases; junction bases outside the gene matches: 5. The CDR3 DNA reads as TGTGCCAGCGGGACAGGGCCAGGCTACGAGCAGTACTTC. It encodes CASGTGPGYEQYF.

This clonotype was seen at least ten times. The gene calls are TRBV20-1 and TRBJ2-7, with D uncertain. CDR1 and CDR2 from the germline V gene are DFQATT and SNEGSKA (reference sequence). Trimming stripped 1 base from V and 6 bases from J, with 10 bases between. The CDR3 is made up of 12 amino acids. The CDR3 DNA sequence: TGCAGTGCTAGAGCATTGGAACGCGAGCAGTACTTC. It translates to CSARALEREQYF.

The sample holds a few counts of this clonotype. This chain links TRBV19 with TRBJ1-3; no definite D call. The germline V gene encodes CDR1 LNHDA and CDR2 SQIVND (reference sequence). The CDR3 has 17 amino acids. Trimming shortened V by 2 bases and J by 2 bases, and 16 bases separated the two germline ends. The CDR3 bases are TGTGCCAGTAGTATAACCCGAATAGACATGGCTGGAAACACCATATATTTT. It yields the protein CASSITRIDMAGNTIYF.

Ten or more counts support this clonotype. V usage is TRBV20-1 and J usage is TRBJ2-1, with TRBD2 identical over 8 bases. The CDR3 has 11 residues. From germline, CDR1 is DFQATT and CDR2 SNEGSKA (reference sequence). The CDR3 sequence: CTLGGRNEQFF. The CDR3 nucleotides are TGCACCCTCGGCGGGAGGAATGAGCAGTTCTTC.

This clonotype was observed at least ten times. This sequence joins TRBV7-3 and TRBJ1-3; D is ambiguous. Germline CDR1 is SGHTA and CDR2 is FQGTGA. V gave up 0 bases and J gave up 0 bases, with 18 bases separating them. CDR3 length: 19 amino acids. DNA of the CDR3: TGTGCCAGCAGCTTAACCCCCACAACTGCTTCCTACTCTGGAAACACCATATATTTT. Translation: CASSLTPTTASYSGNTIYF.

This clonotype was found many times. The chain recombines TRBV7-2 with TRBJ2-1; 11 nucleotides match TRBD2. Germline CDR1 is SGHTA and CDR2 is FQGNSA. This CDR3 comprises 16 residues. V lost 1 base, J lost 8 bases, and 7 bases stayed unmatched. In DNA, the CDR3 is TGTGCCAGCAGCTTAGGGGGTAGCGGGAGGGTCTATGAGCAGTTCTTC. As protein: CASSLGGSGRVYEQFF.

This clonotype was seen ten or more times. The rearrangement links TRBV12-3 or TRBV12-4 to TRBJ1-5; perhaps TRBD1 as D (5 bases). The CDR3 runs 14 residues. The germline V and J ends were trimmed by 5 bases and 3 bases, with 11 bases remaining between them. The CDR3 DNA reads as TGTGCCAGCAGTGGGGGACGGTCCAATCAGCCCCAGCATTTT. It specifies CASSGGRSNQPQHF.

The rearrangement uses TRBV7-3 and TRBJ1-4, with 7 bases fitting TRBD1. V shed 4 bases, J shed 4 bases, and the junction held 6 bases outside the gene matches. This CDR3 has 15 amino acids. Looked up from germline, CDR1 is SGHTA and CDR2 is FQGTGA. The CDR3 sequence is CASSSPQGYNEKLFF. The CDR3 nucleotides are TGTGCCAGCAGCTCACCACAGGGGTATAATGAAAAACTGTTTTTT.

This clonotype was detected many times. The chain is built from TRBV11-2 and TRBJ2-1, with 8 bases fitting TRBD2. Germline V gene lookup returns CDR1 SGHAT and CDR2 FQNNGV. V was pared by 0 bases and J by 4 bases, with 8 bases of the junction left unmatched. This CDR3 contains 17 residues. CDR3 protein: CASSLDPPGGPYNEQFF. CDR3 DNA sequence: TGTGCCAGCAGCTTAGATCCCCCGGGAGGGCCTTACAATGAGCAGTTCTTC.

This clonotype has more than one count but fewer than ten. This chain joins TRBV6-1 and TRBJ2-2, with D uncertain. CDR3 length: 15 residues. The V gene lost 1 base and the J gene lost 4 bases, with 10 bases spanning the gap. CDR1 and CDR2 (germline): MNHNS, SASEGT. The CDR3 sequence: CASSEVVWSTGELFF. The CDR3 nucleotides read TGTGCCAGCAGTGAAGTAGTCTGGTCCACCGGGGAGCTGTTTTTT.

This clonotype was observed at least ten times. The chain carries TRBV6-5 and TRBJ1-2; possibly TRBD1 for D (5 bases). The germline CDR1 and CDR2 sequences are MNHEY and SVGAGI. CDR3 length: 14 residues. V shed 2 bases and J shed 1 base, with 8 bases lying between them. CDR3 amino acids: CASSYGQGNYGYTF. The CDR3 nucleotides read TGTGCCAGCAGTTACGGCCAGGGTAACTATGGCTACACCTTC.

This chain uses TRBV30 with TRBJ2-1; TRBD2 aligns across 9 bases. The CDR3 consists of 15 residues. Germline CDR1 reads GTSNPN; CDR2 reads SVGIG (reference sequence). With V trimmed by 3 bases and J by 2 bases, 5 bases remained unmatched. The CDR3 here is CAWRLSGRPYNEQFF. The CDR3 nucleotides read TGTGCCTGGAGGCTCAGCGGGAGGCCCTACAATGAGCAGTTCTTC. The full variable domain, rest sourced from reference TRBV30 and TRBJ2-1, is SQTIHQWPATLVQPVGSPLSLECTVEGTSNPNLYWYRQAAGRGLQLLFYSVGIGQISSEVPQNLSASRPQDRQFILSSKKLLLSDSGFYLCAWRLSGRPYNEQFFGPGTRLTVL.

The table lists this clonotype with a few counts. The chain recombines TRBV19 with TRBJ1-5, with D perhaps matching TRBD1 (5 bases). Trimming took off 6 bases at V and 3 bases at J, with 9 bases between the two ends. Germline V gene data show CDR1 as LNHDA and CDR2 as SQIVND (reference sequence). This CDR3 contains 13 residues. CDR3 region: CASSGTYNQPQHF. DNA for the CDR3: TGTGCCAGTAGCGGGACCTACAATCAGCCCCAGCATTTT.

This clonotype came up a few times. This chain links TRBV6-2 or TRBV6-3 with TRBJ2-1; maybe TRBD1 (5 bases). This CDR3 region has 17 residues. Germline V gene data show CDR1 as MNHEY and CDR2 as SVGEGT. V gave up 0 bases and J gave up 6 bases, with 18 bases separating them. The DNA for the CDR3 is TGTGCCAGCAGTTACTCGACCGGTCCGGTGGGGCTCAATGAGCAGTTCTTC. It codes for CASSYSTGPVGLNEQFF.

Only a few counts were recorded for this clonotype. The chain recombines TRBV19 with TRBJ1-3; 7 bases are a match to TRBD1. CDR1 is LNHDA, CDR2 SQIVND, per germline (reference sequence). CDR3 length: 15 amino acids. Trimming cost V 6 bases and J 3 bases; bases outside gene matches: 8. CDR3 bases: TGTGCCAGTAGCCGGGACAGCCTCTATGGAAACACCATATATTTT. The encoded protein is CASSRDSLYGNTIYF.

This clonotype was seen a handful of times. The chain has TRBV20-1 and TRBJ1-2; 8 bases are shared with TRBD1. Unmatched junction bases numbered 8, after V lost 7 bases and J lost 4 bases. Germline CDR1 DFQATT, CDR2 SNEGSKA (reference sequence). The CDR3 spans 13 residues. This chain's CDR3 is CSVGTGYRYGYTF. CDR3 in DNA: TGCAGTGTCGGGACAGGATACCGCTATGGCTACACCTTC.

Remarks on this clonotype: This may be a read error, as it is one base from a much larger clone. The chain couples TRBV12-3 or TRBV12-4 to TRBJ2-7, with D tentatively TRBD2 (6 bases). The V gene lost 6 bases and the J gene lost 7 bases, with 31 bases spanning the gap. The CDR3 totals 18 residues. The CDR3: CASRIPLGPGDSRNEQYF. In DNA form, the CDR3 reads TGTGCCAGCAGAATCCCTTTAGGCCCCGGGGACTCTCGCAATGAGCAGTACTTC.